Ten or more counts support the clone carrying this T cell receptor (beta chain). Its antigen is still unknown. The record originates from a study of metastatic and nonmetastatic thyroid tumors. The overall study: Repertoires were compared across blood and tumor or nodule tissue from malignant and benign thyroid patients. The study's findings and limits: Reported TCR beta diversity, measured in blood and tumor, was significantly higher for malignant thyroid tumors than for benign nodules.

The germline V and J ends were trimmed by 1 base and 0 bases, with 13 bases remaining between them. CDR3 length: 16 residues. The germline V gene encodes CDR1 LGHDT and CDR2 YNNKEL (reference sequence). As originally analysed: Researchers built a distant-metastasis classifier for papillary thyroid cancer that drew on CDR3 differences across clinicopathological groups. Using MiXCR, TCRdb reanalyzed the PCR reads. TCRdb, not the authors, supplied the V and J calls. The sample holds about 40,000 clones, over 9.5% seen once. None of the patients had undergone any treatment ahead of thyroid surgery. This receptor was obtained from a female donor with papillary thyroid cancer or a benign thyroid nodule (not recorded which). Some clones in this sample may be carry-over from other donors' samples. V is TRBV3-1 and J is TRBJ2-7; the D is unclear. Sequenced input: blood. CDR3 sequence: CASSQGVFGYSYEQYF. The CDR3 DNA reads TGTGCCAGCAGCCAAGGGGTTTTTGGGTACTCCTACGAGCAGTACTTC.